This is a list of T cell receptor beta chains from one sample in a study of radiotherapy plus CTLA-4 blockade in lung cancer. Some clones are missing from TCRdb's copy, which holds only in-frame ones; the method was immunoSEQ multiplex PCR. The repertoire holds about 88,000 clones, roughly 78% seen once, with about an eighth in the top ten. The sequencing here drew on peripheral blood, taken from a patient treated with radiotherapy plus ipilimumab. These receptors were collected from a human donor with non-small cell lung cancer that progressed on radiotherapy plus ipilimumab. CDR3s include the opening cysteine and the closing phenylalanine or tryptophan. A D gene is named only where the DNA matches it firmly. Size is stated for part of the rows, as once, few or many counts, or as a class when the clone is expanded.

>-|TRBV15|-|TRBJ1-1
TGTGCCACCAGCAGAGGTTGGCAGGGTGAAGCTTTCTTT
CATSRGWQGEAFF
>-|TRBV15|-|TRBJ2-1
TGTGCCACCAGCAGAGGTTGGGGGGGCAAGCAGTTCTTC
CATSRGWGGKQFF
>-|TRBV9|-|TRBJ1-5
TGTGCCAGCAGCGTAGACACAAATCAGCCCCAGCATTTT
CASSVDTNQPQHF
>few|TRBV27|TRBD1|TRBJ1-5
TGTGCCAGCAGTCCGACAGGGGGCGGAATTAGCAATCAGCCCCAGCATTTT
CASSPTGGGISNQPQHF
>-|TRBV6-6|TRBD1|TRBJ1-3
TGTGCCAGCAGTTTTATCCAGGGGGCGTCTGGAAACACCATATATTTT
CASSFIQGASGNTIYF
>-|TRBV15|TRBD1|TRBJ2-3
TGTGCCACCAGCAGGACAGGGTCTAGCACAGATACGCAGTATTTT
CATSRTGSSTDTQYF
>-|TRBV6-5|TRBD1|TRBJ2-2
TGTGGAACCGGGACAGGGAACACCGGGGAGCTGTTTTTT
CGTGTGNTGELFF
>-|TRBV29-1|TRBD1|TRBJ1-5
TGCAGCGCCCTTGGTACAGGGGGCAATCAGCCCCAGCATTTT
CSALGTGGNQPQHF
>-|TRBV7-9|TRBD1|TRBJ2-1
TGTGCCAGCAGCTTAGACAGGGGGCACTACAATGAGCAGTTCTTC
CASSLDRGHYNEQFF
>-|TRBV27|-|TRBJ2-7
TGTGCCAGCAGCGGGGGGCTCTCCTACGAGCAGTACTTC
CASSGGLSYEQYF
>-|TRBV27|TRBD1|TRBJ2-7
TGTGCCAGCAACAGACAGGGGGGCAACGAGCAGTACTTC
CASNRQGGNEQYF
>-|TRBV5-1|-|TRBJ2-2
TGCGCCAGCAGCTACTCGACCCCGACCGGGGAGCTGTTTTTT
CASSYSTPTGELFF
>many|TRBV28|-|TRBJ1-1
TGTGCCAGCAGTTTTCAGGGATCCGGTGAAGCTTTCTTT
CASSFQGSGEAFF
>-|TRBV28|TRBD2|TRBJ2-5
TGTGCCAGCCTCCCAAGCGGGGGGCGGGAGACCCAGTACTTC
CASLPSGGRETQYF
>-|TRBV11-2|TRBD1|TRBJ1-2
TGTGCCAGCAGCCCCTGGGACAGGGGGAACTATGGCTACACCTTC
CASSPWDRGNYGYTF
>once|TRBV27|-|TRBJ1-5
TGTGCCAGCAGTACCGGGAACACAGCCCAGCATTTT
CASSTGNTAQHF
>few|TRBV11-2|-|TRBJ1-1
TGTGCCAGCGGACAGAACACTGAAGCTTTCTTT
CASGQNTEAFF
>-|TRBV6-1|-|TRBJ2-1
TGTGCCAGCAGTTATGCCCGTGGGACTGGTGAGCAGTTCTTC
CASSYARGTGEQFF
>-|TRBV11-2|TRBD1|TRBJ2-7
TGTGCCAGCAGCGCCGGACAGGGTTGGCTTGCGCAGTACTTC
CASSAGQGWLAQYF
>-|TRBV10-3|TRBD1|TRBJ2-7
TGTGCCATCAGTGAGTCTTTCGACAGGGTATACGAGCAGTACTTC
CAISESFDRVYEQYF
>-|TRBV10-3|-|TRBJ2-2
TGTGCCATCAGTGAATCGGGGAATGCCGGGGAGCTGTTTTTT
CAISESGNAGELFF
>-|TRBV28|-|TRBJ2-1
TGTGCCAGCAGTTTAAGGGGTACTGAGCAGTTCTTC
CASSLRGTEQFF
>-|TRBV7-9|-|TRBJ1-2
TGTGCCAGCAGCACGGAGGGGGTCGTCTATGGCTACACCTTC
CASSTEGVVYGYTF
>few|TRBV5-6|TRBD1|TRBJ2-7
TGTGCCAGCAGCTACCCGACAGGGGCGTACGAGCAGTACTTC
CASSYPTGAYEQYF
>-|TRBV5-1|TRBD1|TRBJ2-5
TGCGCCAGCAGCTCGGGACAGCAACAAGAGACCCAGTACTTC
CASSSGQQQETQYF
>few|TRBV7-3|TRBD1|TRBJ1-1
TGTGCCAGCAGCAGACAGGGGGCCGGGGACACTGAAGCTTTCTTT
CASSRQGAGDTEAFF
>-|TRBV5-4|-|TRBJ1-4
TGTGCCAGCAGCTTGGGAGGCAGACAGGAGGAAAAACTGTTTTTT
CASSLGGRQEEKLFF
>-|TRBV29-1|-|TRBJ2-3
TGCAGCGTTGACGGGTTTCGCACAGATACGCAGTATTTT
CSVDGFRTDTQYF
>-|TRBV11-2|TRBD2|TRBJ2-3
TGTGCCAGCAGCCCCAGGGGGGCTAGCGGGAGCGAAGATACGCAGTATTTT
CASSPRGASGSEDTQYF
>few|TRBV2|-|TRBJ2-5
TGTGCCAGCAGTCTCCCCGGGGAGACCCAGTACTTC
CASSLPGETQYF
>-|TRBV5-5|TRBD1|TRBJ2-7
TGTGCCAGCAGTCCCGGACAGGGAAGGTCCTACGAGCAGTACTTC
CASSPGQGRSYEQYF
>-|TRBV19|-|TRBJ1-5
TGTGCCAGTAGTATAGATCGGCTCAGGGGCAATCAGCCCCAGCATTTT
CASSIDRLRGNQPQHF
>-|TRBV27|-|TRBJ2-1
TGTGCCAGCAGTCAACCCTCCGGTGGGGTGTACAATGAGCAGTTCTTC
CASSQPSGGVYNEQFF
>-|TRBV5-1|-|TRBJ2-7
TGCGCCAGCAGCTTGGCTGGGGCTGGGGCGGCCTCCTACGAGCAGTACTTC
CASSLAGAGAASYEQYF
>-|TRBV2|TRBD2|TRBJ2-3
TGTGCCAGCAGTGAAAGCCTAGCGGGAGAGCGGCTCACAGATACGCAGTATTTT
CASSESLAGERLTDTQYF
>-|TRBV14|-|TRBJ2-3
TGTGCCAGCAGCCAAGGGGCCGGAGACTACACAGATACGCAGTATTTT
CASSQGAGDYTDTQYF
>-|TRBV5-4|-|TRBJ1-2
TGTGCCAGCAGCCCCGGAGGGTCGGACTATGGCTACACCTTC
CASSPGGSDYGYTF
>-|TRBV2|TRBD1|TRBJ1-4
TGTGCCAGCATTAGGACAGGGGTGGGAGAAAAACTGTTTTTT
CASIRTGVGEKLFF
>once|TRBV28|-|TRBJ1-2
TGTGCCAGCAGTTTACAGGACTATGGCTACACCTTC
CASSLQDYGYTF
>-|TRBV28|-|TRBJ1-1
TGTGCCAGCAGTTTCAACGCCCAAGCTTTCTTT
CASSFNAQAFF
>-|TRBV6-5|TRBD1|TRBJ1-4
TGTGCCAGCAGTTACCGGACAGGCTCTAATGAAAAACTGTTTTTT
CASSYRTGSNEKLFF
>few|TRBV2|-|TRBJ1-6
TGTGCCAGCAGTGGGGAGGGGGGTTCACCCCTCCACTTT
CASSGEGGSPLHF
>-|TRBV7-2|-|TRBJ2-5
TGTGCCAGCAGCTTAAGACGACAGCAAGAGACCCAGTACTTC
CASSLRRQQETQYF
>-|TRBV5-5|TRBD1|TRBJ2-2
TGTGCCAGCAGCTTGTTAGGGGGCAGCGACACCGGGGAGCTGTTTTTT
CASSLLGGSDTGELFF
>-|TRBV6-1|-|TRBJ2-7
TGTGCCAGCAGTGAAAACCGGGTCCTCGAGCAGTACTTC
CASSENRVLEQYF
>-|TRBV7-8|-|TRBJ2-3
TGTGCCAGCAGCCAGACAGGGAGGGCAGATACGCAGTATTTT
CASSQTGRADTQYF
>few|TRBV6-1|TRBD1|TRBJ1-1
TGTGCCAGCAGTGAAACAGGGGGATCTTACACTGAAGCTTTCTTT
CASSETGGSYTEAFF
>many|TRBV4-2|-|TRBJ2-2
TGTGCCAGCAGCCAAGATACAGGGCCCGGGGAGCTGTTTTTT
CASSQDTGPGELFF
>-|TRBV21-1|-|TRBJ2-3
TGTGCCAGCAGCAAACAGGGGGTTAACAGTAGGGGCACAGATACGCAGTATTTT
CASSKQGVNSRGTDTQYF
>-|TRBV10-2|-|TRBJ1-2
TGCGCCAGCCTGGTCGAGGGCTCCGGGGGAGGCTACACCTTC
CASLVEGSGGGYTF
>-|TRBV7-9|-|TRBJ1-3
TGTGCCAGCAGCCACCTAAGAGGGCCTGGAAACACCATATATTTT
CASSHLRGPGNTIYF
>-|TRBV4-2|-|TRBJ1-4
TGTGCCAGCAGCCAAGTCGGACTAGGGGATGAAAAACTGTTTTTT
CASSQVGLGDEKLFF
>-|TRBV2|-|TRBJ2-7
TGTGCCAGCAGGAGGACAGTTACTTACGAGCAGTACTTC
CASRRTVTYEQYF